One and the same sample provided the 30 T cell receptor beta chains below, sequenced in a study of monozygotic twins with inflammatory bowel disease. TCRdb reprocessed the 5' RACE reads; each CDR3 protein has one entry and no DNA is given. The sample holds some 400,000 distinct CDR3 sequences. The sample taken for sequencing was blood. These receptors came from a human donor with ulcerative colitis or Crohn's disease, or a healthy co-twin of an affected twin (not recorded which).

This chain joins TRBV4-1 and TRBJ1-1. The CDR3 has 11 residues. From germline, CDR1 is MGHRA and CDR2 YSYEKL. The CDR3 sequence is CASSQEKEAFF.

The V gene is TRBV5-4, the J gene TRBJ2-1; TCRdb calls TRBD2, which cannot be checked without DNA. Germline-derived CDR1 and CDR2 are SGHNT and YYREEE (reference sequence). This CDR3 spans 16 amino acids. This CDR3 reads CASSLGTSGRSNEQFF.

The CDR3 sequence: CASTSVGNTEAFF. The gene calls are TRBV7-9 and TRBJ1-1. This CDR3 region has 13 residues. The germline gives CDR1 SEHNR, CDR2 FQNEAQ (reference sequence).

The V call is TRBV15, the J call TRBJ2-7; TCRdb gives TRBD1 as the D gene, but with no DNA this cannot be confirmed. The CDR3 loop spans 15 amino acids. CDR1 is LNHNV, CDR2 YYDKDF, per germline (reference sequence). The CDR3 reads CATSRDAPGAGEQYF.

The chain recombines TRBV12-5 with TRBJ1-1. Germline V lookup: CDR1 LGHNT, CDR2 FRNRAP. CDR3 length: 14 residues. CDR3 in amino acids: CASGPGRPNTEAFF.

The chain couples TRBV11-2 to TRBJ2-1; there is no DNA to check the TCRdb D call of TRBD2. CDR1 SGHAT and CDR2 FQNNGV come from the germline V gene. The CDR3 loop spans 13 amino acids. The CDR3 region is CASSLGRGYEQFF.

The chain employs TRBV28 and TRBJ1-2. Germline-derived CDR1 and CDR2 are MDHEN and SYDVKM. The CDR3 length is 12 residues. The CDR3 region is CASSQLAWGYTF.

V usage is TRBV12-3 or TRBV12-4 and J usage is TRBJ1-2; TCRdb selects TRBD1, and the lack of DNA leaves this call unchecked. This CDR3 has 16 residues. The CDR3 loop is CASSLGLQGANYGYTF.

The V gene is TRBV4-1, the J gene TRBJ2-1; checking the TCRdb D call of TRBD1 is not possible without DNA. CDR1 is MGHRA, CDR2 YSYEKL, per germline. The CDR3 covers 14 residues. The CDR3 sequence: CASTWTPSYNEQFF.

The CDR3: CASSSVGGQGQEKLFF. The chain has TRBV7-9 and TRBJ1-4; TCRdb selects TRBD1, and the lack of DNA leaves this call unchecked. The CDR3 contains 16 residues. Germline V CDR1 and CDR2: SEHNR, FQNEAQ (reference sequence).

CDR3 sequence reads: CASSVARGYNEQFF. The V call is TRBV2, the J call TRBJ2-1; TCRdb returns TRBD1, unconfirmable since there is no DNA. The CDR3 extends over 14 amino acids. Germline assignment: CDR1 SNHLY and CDR2 FYNNEI.

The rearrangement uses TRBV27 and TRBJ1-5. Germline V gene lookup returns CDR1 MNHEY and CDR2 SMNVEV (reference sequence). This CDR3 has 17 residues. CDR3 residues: CASSSPQRGMLGQPQHF.

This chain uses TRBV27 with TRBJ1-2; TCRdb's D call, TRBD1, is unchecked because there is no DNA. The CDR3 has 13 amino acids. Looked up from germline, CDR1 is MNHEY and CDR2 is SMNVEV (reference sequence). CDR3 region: CASSLATGVGYTF.

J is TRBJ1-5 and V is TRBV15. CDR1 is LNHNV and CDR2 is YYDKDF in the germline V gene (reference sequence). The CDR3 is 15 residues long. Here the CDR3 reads CATGRELAGNQPQHF.

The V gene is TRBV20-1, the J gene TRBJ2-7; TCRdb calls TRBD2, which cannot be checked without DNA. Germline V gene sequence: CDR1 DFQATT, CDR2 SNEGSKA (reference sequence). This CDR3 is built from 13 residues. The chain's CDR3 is CSAQSQGGHEQYF.

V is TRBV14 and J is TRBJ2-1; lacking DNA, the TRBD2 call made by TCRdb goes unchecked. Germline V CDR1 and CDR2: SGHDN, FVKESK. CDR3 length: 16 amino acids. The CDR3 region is CASSGITSGSLYEQFF.

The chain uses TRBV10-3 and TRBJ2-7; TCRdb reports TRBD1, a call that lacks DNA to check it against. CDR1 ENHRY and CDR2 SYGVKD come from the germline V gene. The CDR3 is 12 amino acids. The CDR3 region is CAIKGPGYEQYF.

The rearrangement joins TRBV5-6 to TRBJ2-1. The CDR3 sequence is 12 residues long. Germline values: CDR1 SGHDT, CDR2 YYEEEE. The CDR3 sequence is CASSLSRVEQFF. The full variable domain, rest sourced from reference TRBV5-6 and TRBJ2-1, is DAGVTQSPTHLIKTRGQQVTLRCSPKSGHDTVSWYQQALGQGPQFIFQYYEEEERQRGNFPDRFSGHQFPNYSSELNVNALLLGDSALYLCASSLSRVEQFFGPGTRLTVL.

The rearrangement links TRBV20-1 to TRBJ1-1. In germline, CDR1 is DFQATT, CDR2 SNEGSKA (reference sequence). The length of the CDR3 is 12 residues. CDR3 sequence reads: CSARDMDLMSLF.

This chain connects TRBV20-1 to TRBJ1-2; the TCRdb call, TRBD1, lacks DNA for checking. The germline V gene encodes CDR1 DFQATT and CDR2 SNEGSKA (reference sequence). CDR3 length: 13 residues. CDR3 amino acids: CSVNRQGSDGYTF.

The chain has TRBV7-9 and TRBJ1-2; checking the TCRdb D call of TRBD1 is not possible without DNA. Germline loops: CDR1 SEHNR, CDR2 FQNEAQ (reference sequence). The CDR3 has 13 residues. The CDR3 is CASSLLQGWAYTF.

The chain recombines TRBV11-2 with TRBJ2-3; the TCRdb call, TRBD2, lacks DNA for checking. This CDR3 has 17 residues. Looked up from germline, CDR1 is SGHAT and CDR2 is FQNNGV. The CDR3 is CASSSRFAGALTDTQYF.

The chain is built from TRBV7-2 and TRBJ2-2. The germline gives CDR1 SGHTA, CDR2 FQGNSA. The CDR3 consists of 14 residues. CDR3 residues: CASSKTWNTGELFF. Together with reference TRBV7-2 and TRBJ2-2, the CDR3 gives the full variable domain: GAGVSQSPSNKVTEKGKDVELRCDPISGHTALYWYRQSLGQGLEFLIYFQGNSAPDKSGLPSDRFSAERTGGSVSTLTIQRTQQEDSAVYLCASSKTWNTGELFFGEGSRLTVL.

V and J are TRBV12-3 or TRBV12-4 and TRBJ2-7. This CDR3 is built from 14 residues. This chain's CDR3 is CASSLVDGPYEQYF.

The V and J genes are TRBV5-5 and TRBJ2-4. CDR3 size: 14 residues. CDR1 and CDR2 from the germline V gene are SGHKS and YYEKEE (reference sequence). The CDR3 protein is CASSIGTGKNIQYF.

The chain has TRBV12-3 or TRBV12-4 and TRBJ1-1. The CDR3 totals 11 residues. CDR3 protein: CASSIATEAFF.

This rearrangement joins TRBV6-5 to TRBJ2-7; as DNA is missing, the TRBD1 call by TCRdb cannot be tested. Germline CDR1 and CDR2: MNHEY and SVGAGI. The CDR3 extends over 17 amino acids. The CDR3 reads CASSYYRRERGAYEQYF.

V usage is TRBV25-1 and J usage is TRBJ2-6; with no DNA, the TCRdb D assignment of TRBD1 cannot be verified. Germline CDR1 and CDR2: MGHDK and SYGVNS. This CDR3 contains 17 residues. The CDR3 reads CASSRTGGWAGANVLTF.

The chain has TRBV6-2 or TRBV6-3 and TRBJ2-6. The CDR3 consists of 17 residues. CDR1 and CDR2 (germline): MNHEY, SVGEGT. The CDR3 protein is CASSPQYVGSGANVLTF.

CDR3 loop: CASSLKPGQWNEQFF. V gene TRBV27 combines with J gene TRBJ2-1; without DNA, the TCRdb call of TRBD1 cannot be checked. The CDR3 has 15 amino acids. In germline, CDR1 is MNHEY, CDR2 SMNVEV (reference sequence).